Listed here are 10 T cell receptor beta chains from one sample, sequenced in a study of blood T cell repertoires in COVID-19. Generated by immunoSEQ multiplex PCR, the TCRdb table keeps only in-frame clones and is missing some. Of over 50,000 clones in the sample, 80% to 90% were seen once. The sequencing input was peripheral blood. These receptors were taken from a human donor in a cohort sampled during active COVID-19.

V and J are TRBV7-3 and TRBJ2-1; D perhaps matches TRBD2 (5 bases). The CDR3 has 15 residues. The germline gives CDR1 SGHTA, CDR2 FQGTGA. V gave up 4 bases and J gave up 5 bases, with 15 bases separating them. CDR3 amino acids: CASSSRAGADNEQFF. The CDR3 DNA is TGTGCCAGCAGCTCTAGGGCGGGCGCCGACAATGAGCAGTTCTTC.

The chain links TRBV7-2 to TRBJ2-5, with 9 bases aligning to TRBD1. Germline loops: CDR1 SGHTA, CDR2 FQGNSA. This CDR3 region has 17 residues. V lost 4 bases, J lost 5 bases, and 14 bases stayed unmatched. The CDR3 region is CASSSSPGTGRSETQYF. In DNA form, the CDR3 reads TGTGCCAGCAGCTCGAGTCCCGGGACAGGGAGGTCGGAGACCCAGTACTTC.

V and J are TRBV15 and TRBJ2-5; 11 bases are a match to TRBD2. This CDR3 spans 15 amino acids. Germline V gives CDR1 LNHNV, CDR2 YYDKDF (reference sequence). V trimming: 6 bases; J trimming: 4 bases; junction bases outside the gene matches: 7. The CDR3 loop is CATSLAGGGRETQYF. The CDR3 DNA reads TGTGCCACCAGTCTAGCGGGGGGAGGGAGAGAGACCCAGTACTTC.

The rearrangement links TRBV5-1 to TRBJ1-5; a weak D match, TRBD1 (5 bases). The V and J ends lost 5 bases and 5 bases respectively, with 11 bases between them. Germline values: CDR1 SGHRS, CDR2 YFSETQ. The CDR3 covers 13 residues. CDR3 in amino acids: CASRRTSDQPQHF. The CDR3 nucleotides are TGCGCCAGCAGGAGGACATCCGATCAGCCCCAGCATTTT. Together with reference TRBV5-1 and TRBJ1-5, the CDR3 gives the full variable domain: KAGVTQTPRYLIKTRGQQVTLSCSPISGHRSVSWYQQTPGQGLQFLFEYFSETQRNKGNFPGRFSGRQFSNSRSEMNVSTLELGDSALYLCASRRTSDQPQHFGDGTRLSIL.

V is TRBV2 and J is TRBJ1-6; the D gene is possibly TRBD1 (6 bases). Germline CDR1 and CDR2: SNHLY and FYNNEI. The CDR3 consists of 18 residues. V lost 4 bases, J lost 7 bases, and 23 bases lay in between. The CDR3 loop reads CASSGSFRRDTLNSPLHF. In DNA form, the CDR3 reads TGTGCCAGCAGTGGAAGTTTCCGACGGGACACACTGAATTCACCCCTCCACTTT.

CDR3 sequence (DNA): TGTGCCGGGGCAGGAGGCTACACCTTC. Translation gives CAGAGGYTF. The J gene is TRBJ1-2, the V gene TRBV30; tentative D call: TRBD1 (5 bases). Germline V lookup: CDR1 GTSNPN, CDR2 SVGIG (reference sequence). The length of the CDR3 is 9 residues. V dropped 8 bases and J dropped 8 bases, with 9 bases sitting between them.

The chain links TRBV20-1 to TRBJ1-1; D uncertain. The CDR3 runs 10 residues. V lost 6 bases, J lost 9 bases, and 11 bases lay in between. Germline CDR1 and CDR2: DFQATT and SNEGSKA (reference sequence). The chain's CDR3 is CSAGRTQAFF. CDR3 bases: TGCAGTGCCGGGAGAACACAAGCTTTCTTT.

The rearrangement links TRBV12-3 or TRBV12-4 to TRBJ1-1; D remains unclear. The CDR3 extends over 11 amino acids. Trimming pared 0 bases from V and 7 bases from J, leaving 3 bases between. CDR3 DNA: TGTGCCAGCAGTTTAGCCCTTGAAGCTTTCTTT. The encoded protein is CASSLALEAFF.

This chain links TRBV5-1 with TRBJ1-2, with a tentative D call TRBD1 (5 bases). V lost 5 bases and J lost 4, with 18 bases in between. The CDR3 is 15 amino acids. CDR1 and CDR2 (germline): SGHRS, YFSETQ. This chain's CDR3 is CASRTSGGSSYGYTF. The CDR3 DNA sequence: TGCGCCAGCAGGACTAGTGGGGGTAGTAGCTATGGCTACACCTTC.

V and J are TRBV14 and TRBJ2-7; D is perhaps TRBD1 (5 bases). V was clipped by 0 bases and J by 0 bases, with 12 bases between them. Germline V gene sequence: CDR1 SGHDN, CDR2 FVKESK. This CDR3 has 16 amino acids. For the CDR3, the DNA is TGTGCCAGCAGCCAAGATCTCATCCAGGGCTCCTACGAGCAGTACTTC. This gives the protein CASSQDLIQGSYEQYF.